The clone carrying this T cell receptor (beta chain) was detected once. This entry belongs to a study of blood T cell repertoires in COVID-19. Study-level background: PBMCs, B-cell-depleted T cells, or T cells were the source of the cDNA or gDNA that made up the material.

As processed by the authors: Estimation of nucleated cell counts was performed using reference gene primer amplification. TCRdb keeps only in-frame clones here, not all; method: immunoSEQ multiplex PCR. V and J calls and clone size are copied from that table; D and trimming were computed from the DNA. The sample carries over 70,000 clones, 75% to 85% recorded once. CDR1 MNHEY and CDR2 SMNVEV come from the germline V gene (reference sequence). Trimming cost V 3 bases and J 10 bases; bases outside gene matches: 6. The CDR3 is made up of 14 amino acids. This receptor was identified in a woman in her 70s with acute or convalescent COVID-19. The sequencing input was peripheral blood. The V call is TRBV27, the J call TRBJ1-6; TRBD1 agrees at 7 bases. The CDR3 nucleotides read TGTGCCAGCAGTTTTGGAGGGGGCATGTCACCCCTCCACTTT. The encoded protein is CASSFGGGMSPLHF.